This T cell receptor beta chain was documented in a study of T cell repertoires in cytomegalovirus infection (dated by TCRdb to the late 2010s). Concerning the study at large: Donor HLA type was relevant to the analysis, as public TCR beta signatures indicated carriage of CMV infection together with the matching HLA type.

Sequencing relied on an Illumina HiSeq 1500. TCRdb cleaned the public reads at Q25 with fastp, built clones with MiXCR and kept in-frame beta chains. Rows with a matching CDR3 protein are joined into one entry that keeps the most common DNA and genes. This sample comprises about 310,000 distinct CDR3 sequences, about 17% of them detected only once. The ten largest account for 9.5% to 15% of the sample. The CDR3 runs 14 amino acids, cysteine and phenylalanine included. Kept here is only the CDR3 DNA, which spans 42 bases and is read in frame from base 1. The germline V gene yields SGHTA for CDR1 and FQGNSA for CDR2. Trimming costs V 3 bases and J 2 bases, and their ends lie 9 bases apart. This clonotype was observed many times. Its cognate antigen has yet to be identified. Base qualities are not provided; no much larger clone lies one nucleotide away. General conclusions and limits of the study: In the ex vivo response, HLA-C-restricted CMV-specific TCR beta clonotypes were dominant, and in two of eight donors the single most frequent clonotype came from this HLA-C-restricted group. In both this cohort and an independent cohort of under 450 donors, the cumulative frequency of public TCR beta family members distinguished carriers of CMV infection plus the relevant HLA type.

This receptor was identified in a human donor in good health (CMV status not recorded). Some clones in this sample may be carry-over from other donors' samples. The specimen was PBMCs. The rearrangement combines TRBV7-2 with TRBJ2-3; TRBD1 is a weak D gene call, 5 bases matching. CDR3 protein: CASSFWGSTDTQYF. The sequence in DNA is TGTGCCAGCAGCTTTTGGGGCTCCACAGATACGCAGTATTTT.